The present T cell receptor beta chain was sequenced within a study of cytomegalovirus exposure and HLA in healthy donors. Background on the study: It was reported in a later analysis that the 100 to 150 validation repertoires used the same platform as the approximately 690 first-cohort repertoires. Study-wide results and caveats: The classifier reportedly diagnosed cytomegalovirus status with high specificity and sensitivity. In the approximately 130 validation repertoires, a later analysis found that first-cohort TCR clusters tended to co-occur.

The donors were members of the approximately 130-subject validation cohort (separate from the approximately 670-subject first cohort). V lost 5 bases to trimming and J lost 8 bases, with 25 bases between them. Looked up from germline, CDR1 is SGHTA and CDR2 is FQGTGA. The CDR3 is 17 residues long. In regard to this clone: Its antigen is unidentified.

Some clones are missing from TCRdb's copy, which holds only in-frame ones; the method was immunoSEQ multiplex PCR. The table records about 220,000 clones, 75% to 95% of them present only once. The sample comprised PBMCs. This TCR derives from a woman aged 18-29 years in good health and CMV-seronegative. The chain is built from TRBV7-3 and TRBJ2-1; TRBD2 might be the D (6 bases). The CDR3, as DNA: TGTGCCAGCAGCCTGGTGGGGGGTAGCGGTGCCGAGGATGAGCAGTTCTTC. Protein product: CASSLVGGSGAEDEQFF.